The next 26 T cell receptor beta chains were all read from a single sample in a study of blood T cell repertoires in COVID-19. TCRdb's table, derived via immunoSEQ multiplex PCR, lists solely in-frame clones and lacks some. The profile shows some 130,000 clones, around 82% of them singletons. The specimen sequenced was peripheral blood. The receptors derive from a man aged 55-75 years with acute or convalescent COVID-19.

The rearrangement joins TRBV9 to TRBJ2-5; 7 nucleotides agree with TRBD1. The CDR3 consists of 14 residues. The germline CDR1 and CDR2 sequences are SGDLS and YYNGEE. V was pared by 4 bases and J by 5 bases, with 8 bases of the junction left unmatched. The CDR3 region has the DNA TGTGCCAGCAGCAAACAGGGGCAGGGGGAGACCCAGTACTTC. Amino acids: CASSKQGQGETQYF. The variable domain in full, with the rest retrieved from reference TRBV9 and TRBJ2-5, is DSGVTQTPKHLITATGQRVTLRCSPRSGDLSVYWYQQSLDQGLQFLIQYYNGEERAKGNILERFSAQQFPDLHSELNLSSLELGDSALYFCASSKQGQGETQYFGPGTRLLVL.

This rearrangement joins TRBV11-1 to TRBJ2-2, with unresolved D. Germline CDR1 and CDR2: SGHAT and FQDESV (reference sequence). The V end lost 2 bases, the J end lost 6 bases, and 13 bases lay between the germline ends. This CDR3 comprises 15 residues. CDR3 sequence: CASSLLVGVSGELFF. CDR3 in DNA: TGTGCCAGCAGCTTATTAGTGGGCGTTTCCGGGGAGCTGTTTTTT.

The sample holds a few counts of this clone. V usage is TRBV6-2 or TRBV6-3 and J usage is TRBJ2-1, with 8 bases fitting TRBD2. CDR1 and CDR2 from the germline V gene are MNHEY and SVGEGT. V lost 6 bases and J lost 4; bases outside the gene matches: 8. The CDR3 is made up of 15 amino acids. The CDR3 loop reads CASSRWRGVYNEQFF. The CDR3 DNA reads TGTGCCAGCAGCCGTTGGCGGGGGGTTTACAATGAGCAGTTCTTC.

The V gene is TRBV11-2, the J gene TRBJ2-1; TRBD2 matches 8 bases. CDR1 SGHAT and CDR2 FQNNGV come from the germline V gene. The CDR3 has 18 amino acids. Unmatched junction bases numbered 15, after V lost 0 bases and J lost 8 bases. CDR3 nucleotide sequence: TGTGCCAGCAGCTTAGAACTTAGGCTGCCGGGACTAGTGCATGAGCAGTTCTTC. The encoded protein is CASSLELRLPGLVHEQFF.

V usage is TRBV12-3 or TRBV12-4 and J usage is TRBJ1-5; no definite D call. Trimming removed 9 bases from V and 6 bases from J, with 15 bases in between. The CDR3 has 13 amino acids. This CDR3 is CASSQAGGQPQHF. The DNA of the CDR3 is TGTGCCAGTTCCCAGGCGGGCGGTCAGCCCCAGCATTTT.

The CDR3 reads CASSPPGILSYEQYF. The CDR3 bases are TGCGCCAGCAGCCCCCCGGGGATCCTCTCCTACGAGCAGTACTTC. The chain links TRBV5-1 to TRBJ2-7; D might be TRBD2 (5 bases). Germline V lookup: CDR1 SGHRS, CDR2 YFSETQ. This CDR3 spans 15 amino acids. The V and J ends lost 4 bases and 0 bases respectively, with 14 bases between them.

This rearrangement joins TRBV5-1 to TRBJ2-5; D perhaps matches TRBD1 (6 bases). Trimming took off 4 bases at V and 2 bases at J, with 15 bases between the two ends. Germline V gene sequence: CDR1 SGHRS, CDR2 YFSETQ. There are 15 residues in the CDR3. The CDR3 sequence is CASSAPTGLQETQYF. CDR3 nucleotide sequence: TGCGCCAGCAGCGCACCGACAGGCCTTCAAGAGACCCAGTACTTC.

This clone was seen only once. Written as DNA, the CDR3 is TGTGCTAGTGGTTTCCTAGCGGGAGCGGTGACAGATACGCAGTATTTT. This encodes CASGFLAGAVTDTQYF. The chain combines TRBV12-5 with TRBJ2-3; TRBD2 matches 10 bases. Germline V gene lookup returns CDR1 LGHNT and CDR2 FRNRAP. Trimming cost V 3 bases and J 3 bases; bases outside gene matches: 6. The CDR3 covers 16 residues.

V is TRBV24-1 and J is TRBJ2-3; TRBD1 might be the D (5 bases). Trimming pared 1 base from V and 3 bases from J, leaving 13 bases between. The CDR3 sequence is 16 residues long. The germline gives CDR1 KGHDR, CDR2 SFDVKD. CDR3 sequence (DNA): TGTGCCACCAGTGATTTCTGGGGCAGTCAGACAGATACGCAGTATTTT. Translated, it gives CATSDFWGSQTDTQYF.

J is TRBJ1-5 and V is TRBV4-1; 7 positions match TRBD1. The CDR3 sequence is 16 residues long. The ends lost 2 bases at V and 6 bases at J; junction bases unmatched: 10. Germline V gene lookup returns CDR1 MGHRA and CDR2 YSYEKL. The CDR3 DNA follows: TGCGCCAGCAGCCAAACCCCGGAGGGGGCGGGTCAGCCCCAGCATTTT. This sequence encodes CASSQTPEGAGQPQHF.

The chain links TRBV7-2 to TRBJ2-2; D not certain. V was shortened by 1 base and J by 5 bases, with 5 bases between the two germline ends. CDR1 SGHTA and CDR2 FQGNSA come from the germline V gene. The CDR3 extends over 13 amino acids. The CDR3: CASSLVRTGELFF. The CDR3 region has the DNA TGTGCCAGCAGCTTAGTGAGGACCGGGGAGCTGTTTTTT.

V gene TRBV11-2 combines with J gene TRBJ1-3, with D unclear. Germline-derived CDR1 and CDR2 are SGHAT and FQNNGV. The V end was cut by 5 bases, the J end by 2 bases, with 10 bases between. This CDR3 has 14 amino acids. The DNA of the CDR3 is TGTGCCAGCAGCCCCACCAGCGCTGGAAACACCATATATTTT. This gives the protein CASSPTSAGNTIYF. The full variable domain, its missing parts supplied by reference TRBV11-2 and TRBJ1-3, is EAGVAQSPRYKIIEKRQSVAFWCNPISGHATLYWYQQILGQGPKLLIQFQNNGVVDDSQLPKDRFSAERLKGVDSTLKIQPAKLEDSAVYLCASSPTSAGNTIYFGEGSWLTVV.

The CDR3, as DNA: TGCAGCGCCCGGCGGGGGGAAGGAGAAAAACTGTTTTTT. Its protein is CSARRGEGEKLFF. The chain uses TRBV29-1 and TRBJ1-4, with D perhaps matching TRBD1 (5 bases). V shed 7 bases and J shed 8 bases, with 17 bases lying between them. The CDR3 contains 13 residues. The germline V gene has CDR1 SQVTM and CDR2 ANQGSEA.

The rearrangement links TRBV6-1 to TRBJ1-3, with a possible D match to TRBD1 (6 bases). CDR1 is MNHNS and CDR2 is SASEGT in the germline V gene. The ends were cut back, 2 bases at V and 0 bases at J, with 11 bases in the middle. The CDR3 covers 16 residues. DNA of the CDR3: TGTGCCAGCAGTGAATCACAGGGCATCTCTGGAAACACCATATATTTT. It encodes CASSESQGISGNTIYF.

The V and J genes are TRBV2 and TRBJ1-5, with D perhaps matching TRBD1 (6 bases). This CDR3 is 13 amino acids long. CDR1 is SNHLY, CDR2 FYNNEI, per germline. Trimming left V 4 bases short and J 6 bases short, with 10 bases between. CDR3 sequence (DNA): TGTGCCAGCAGTGGACAGGCGATTCAGCCCCAGCATTTT. This sequence encodes CASSGQAIQPQHF.

In its sample, this clone was seen once. The rearrangement joins TRBV28 to TRBJ1-4; perhaps TRBD1 as D (6 bases). Trimming removed 6 bases at V and 9 bases at J, with 14 bases between. The CDR3 runs 13 residues. Per the germline V gene, CDR1 is MDHEN and CDR2 is SYDVKM. The chain's CDR3 is CASRTTGWKKLFF. CDR3 bases: TGTGCCAGCAGAACTACAGGGTGGAAAAAACTGTTTTTT.

V is TRBV7-8 and J is TRBJ2-3; 11 bases fit TRBD2. This CDR3 spans 15 amino acids. V lost 1 base to trimming and J lost 3 bases; unmatched junction nucleotides: 0. Germline CDR1 is SGHVS and CDR2 is FQNEAQ. The DNA for the CDR3 is TGTGCCAGCAGCTTAGGGACTAGCGGGACAGATACGCAGTATTTT. Protein product: CASSLGTSGTDTQYF.

This chain links TRBV9 with TRBJ2-7, with a possible D match to TRBD1 (6 bases). Per the germline V gene, CDR1 is SGDLS and CDR2 is YYNGEE. The CDR3 covers 15 residues. Trimming took 0 bases from V and 5 from J, leaving 15 bases between them. DNA of the CDR3: TGTGCCAGCAGCGTAGAGGGTCAGGGGTGGAACGAGCAGTACTTC. Protein product: CASSVEGQGWNEQYF.

V usage is TRBV6-5 and J usage is TRBJ1-6; D may be TRBD1 (6 bases). The ends were cut back, 5 bases at V and 13 bases at J, with 9 bases in the middle. Germline V lookup: CDR1 MNHEY, CDR2 SVGAGI. The CDR3 extends over 11 amino acids. The CDR3 DNA is TGTGCCAGCAGTCAGAGGGGGCCCCTCCACTTT. This sequence encodes CASSQRGPLHF.

The chain combines TRBV19 with TRBJ1-2, with D perhaps matching TRBD1 (5 bases). The germline V gene encodes CDR1 LNHDA and CDR2 SQIVND (reference sequence). The CDR3 length is 13 residues. V was shortened by 4 bases and J by 5 bases, with 11 bases between the two germline ends. CDR3 nucleotides: TGTGCCAGTAGTAAAGAGGGGCGTTATGGCTACACCTTC. Translating it yields CASSKEGRYGYTF.

The J gene is TRBJ1-1, the V gene TRBV9, with 7 bases that match TRBD1. This CDR3 contains 14 residues. Germline V gene sequence: CDR1 SGDLS, CDR2 YYNGEE. V lost 3 bases and J lost 3; bases outside the gene matches: 5. The CDR3: CASSATQGDTEAFF. For the CDR3, the DNA is TGTGCCAGCAGCGCGACCCAGGGGGACACTGAAGCTTTCTTT. The full variable domain, completed using reference TRBV9 and TRBJ1-1, is DSGVTQTPKHLITATGQRVTLRCSPRSGDLSVYWYQQSLDQGLQFLIQYYNGEERAKGNILERFSAQQFPDLHSELNLSSLELGDSALYFCASSATQGDTEAFFGQGTRLTVV.

V gene TRBV5-5 combines with J gene TRBJ2-1; the match to TRBD2 covers 10 bases. CDR3 size: 14 residues. The V and J ends lost 6 bases and 10 bases, in that order; junction bases with no gene match: 10. In germline, CDR1 is SGHKS, CDR2 YYEKEE (reference sequence). In nucleotides, the CDR3 is TGTGCCAGCACCTTCCGGGGTAGCGGGGGGGAGCAGTTCTTC. It specifies CASTFRGSGGEQFF.

This clone was counted only a few times. The gene calls are TRBV25-1 and TRBJ2-1; 11 bases are shared with TRBD1. CDR1 MGHDK and CDR2 SYGVNS come from the germline V gene. After removal of 4 bases from V and 3 bases from J, the junction contained 2 bases not matched to a gene. The CDR3 covers 15 residues. This chain's CDR3 is CASSVGTGGYNEQFF. The CDR3 region has the DNA TGTGCCAGCAGTGTGGGGACAGGGGGCTACAATGAGCAGTTCTTC.

This clone is classed as medium-sized. This chain links TRBV19 with TRBJ1-1; D ambiguous. CDR3 length: 11 amino acids. V was pared by 6 bases and J by 5 bases, with 7 bases between. Looked up from germline, CDR1 is LNHDA and CDR2 is SQIVND (reference sequence). The CDR3 here is CASRRATEAFF. In nucleotides, the CDR3 is TGTGCCAGTAGACGAGCTACTGAAGCTTTCTTT.

The chain joins TRBV20-1 to TRBJ1-1; D is unresolved. With 4 bases removed from V and 3 bases from J, the gap between germline ends came to 6 bases. From germline, CDR1 is DFQATT and CDR2 SNEGSKA (reference sequence). The CDR3 has 11 residues. CDR3 nucleotides: TGCAGTGCTATCGCGGACACTGAAGCTTTCTTT. Its protein is CSAIADTEAFF.

This chain connects TRBV2 to TRBJ2-3; D is perhaps TRBD1 (6 bases). Germline assignment: CDR1 SNHLY and CDR2 FYNNEI. Trimming pared 7 bases from V and 2 bases from J, leaving 13 bases between. The CDR3 has 14 residues. The CDR3 region has the DNA TGTGCCAGCACGATACAGGGACCCACAGATACGCAGTATTTT. Protein product: CASTIQGPTDTQYF.